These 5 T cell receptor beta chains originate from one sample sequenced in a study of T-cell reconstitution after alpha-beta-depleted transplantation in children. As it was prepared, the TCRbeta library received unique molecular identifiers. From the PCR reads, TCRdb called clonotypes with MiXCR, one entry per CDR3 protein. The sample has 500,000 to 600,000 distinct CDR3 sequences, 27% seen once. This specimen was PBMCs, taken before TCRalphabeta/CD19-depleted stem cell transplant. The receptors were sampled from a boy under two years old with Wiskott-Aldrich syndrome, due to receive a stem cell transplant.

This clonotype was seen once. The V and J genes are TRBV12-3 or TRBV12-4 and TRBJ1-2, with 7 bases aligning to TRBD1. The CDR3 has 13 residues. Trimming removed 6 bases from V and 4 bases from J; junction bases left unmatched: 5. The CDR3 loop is CASSRGTVYGYTF. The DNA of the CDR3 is TGTGCCAGCAGCCGGGGGACAGTCTATGGCTACACCTTC.

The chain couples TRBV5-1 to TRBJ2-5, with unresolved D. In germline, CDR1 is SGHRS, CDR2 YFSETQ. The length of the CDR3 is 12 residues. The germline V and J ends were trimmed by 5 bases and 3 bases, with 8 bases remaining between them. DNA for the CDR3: TGCGCCAGCAGACCGGGTGAAGAGACCCAGTACTTC. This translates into CASRPGEETQYF.

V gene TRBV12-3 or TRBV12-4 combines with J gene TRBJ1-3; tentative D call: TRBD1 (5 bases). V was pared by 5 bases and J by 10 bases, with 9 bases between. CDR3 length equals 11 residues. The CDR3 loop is CASSTGFTIYF. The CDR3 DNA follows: TGTGCCAGCAGTACAGGCTTTACCATATATTTT.

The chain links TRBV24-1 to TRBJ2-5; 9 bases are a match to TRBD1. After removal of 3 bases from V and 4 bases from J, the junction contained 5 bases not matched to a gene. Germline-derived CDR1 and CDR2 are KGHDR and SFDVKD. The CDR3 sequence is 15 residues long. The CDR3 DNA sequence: TGTGCCACCAGTGATGTCCGGGACAGGGTAGAGACCCAGTACTTC. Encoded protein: CATSDVRDRVETQYF.

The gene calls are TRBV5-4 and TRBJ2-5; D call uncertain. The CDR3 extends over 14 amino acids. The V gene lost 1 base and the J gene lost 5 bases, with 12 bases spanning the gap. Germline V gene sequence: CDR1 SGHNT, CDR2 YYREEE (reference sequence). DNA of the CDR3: TGTGCCAGCAGCTTGATCGCGCGTTTGGAGACCCAGTACTTC. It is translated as CASSLIARLETQYF. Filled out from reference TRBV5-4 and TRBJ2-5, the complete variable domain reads ETGVTQSPTHLIKTRGQQVTLRCSSQSGHNTVSWYQQALGQGPQFIFQYYREEENGRGNFPPRFSGLQFPNYSSELNVNALELDDSALYLCASSLIARLETQYFGPGTRLLVL.